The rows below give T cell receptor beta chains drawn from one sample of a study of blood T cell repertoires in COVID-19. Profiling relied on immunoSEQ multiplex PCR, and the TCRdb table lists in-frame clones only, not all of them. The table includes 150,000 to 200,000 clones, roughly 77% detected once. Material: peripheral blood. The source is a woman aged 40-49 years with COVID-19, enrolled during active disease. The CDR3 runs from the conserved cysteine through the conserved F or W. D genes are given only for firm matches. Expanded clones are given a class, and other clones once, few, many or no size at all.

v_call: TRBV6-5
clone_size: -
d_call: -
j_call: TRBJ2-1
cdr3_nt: TGTGCCAGCAGAGTACCAGGGAATGAGCAGTTCTTC
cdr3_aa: CASRVPGNEQFF

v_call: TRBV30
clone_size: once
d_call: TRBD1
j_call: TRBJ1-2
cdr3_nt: TGTGCCTGGATACGGGACAGGGGGTCTAAGGGCTACACCTTC
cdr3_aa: CAWIRDRGSKGYTF

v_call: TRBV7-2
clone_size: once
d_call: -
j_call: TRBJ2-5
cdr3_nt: TGTGCCAGCAGCTTAGCGTCCAGGGCAGAGACCCAGTACTTC
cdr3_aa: CASSLASRAETQYF

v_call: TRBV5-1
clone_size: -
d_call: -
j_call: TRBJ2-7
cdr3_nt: TGCGCCAGCAATTCCGGGACTGACCTCTACGAGCAGTACTTC
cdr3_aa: CASNSGTDLYEQYF

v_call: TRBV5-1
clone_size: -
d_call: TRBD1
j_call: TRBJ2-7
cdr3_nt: TGCGCCAGCAGCTTAGGACAGGGGTCCTACGAGCAGTACTTC
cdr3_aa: CASSLGQGSYEQYF

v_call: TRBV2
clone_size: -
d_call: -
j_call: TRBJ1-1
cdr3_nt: TGTGCCAGCAGTGACACGTCAGGAGAAGCTTTCTTT
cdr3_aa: CASSDTSGEAFF

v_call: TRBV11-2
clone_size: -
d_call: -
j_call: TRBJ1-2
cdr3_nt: TGTGCCAGCAGCTTATCCACCGGGAGAGTTGGCTACACCTTC
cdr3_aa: CASSLSTGRVGYTF

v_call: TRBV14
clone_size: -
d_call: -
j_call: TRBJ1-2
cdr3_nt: TGTGCCAGCAGCCAAGAATTTGGGGTAGGGGATGGCTACACCTTC
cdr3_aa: CASSQEFGVGDGYTF

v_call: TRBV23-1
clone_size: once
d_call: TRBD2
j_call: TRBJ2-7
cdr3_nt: TGCGCCAGCAGTCAATCGTGTAGAAGGCTAGCGGGATTCTACGAGCAGTACTTC
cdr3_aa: CASSQSCRRLAGFYEQYF

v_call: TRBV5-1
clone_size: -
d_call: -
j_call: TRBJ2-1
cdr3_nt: TGCGCCAGCAGTCCTCAGGTTAGCTCCTACAATGAGCAGTTCTTC
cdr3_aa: CASSPQVSSYNEQFF

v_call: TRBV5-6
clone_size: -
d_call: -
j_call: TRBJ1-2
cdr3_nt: TGTGCCAGCAGCTTGGGGGAGTGGGGATACGGCTACACCTTC
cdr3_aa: CASSLGEWGYGYTF

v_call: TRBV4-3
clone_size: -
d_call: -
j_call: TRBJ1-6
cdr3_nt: TGCGCCAGCAGCCAAGAGTGGGGGCGCTCCCCAGCCCCCCTCCACTTT
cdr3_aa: CASSQEWGRSPAPLHF

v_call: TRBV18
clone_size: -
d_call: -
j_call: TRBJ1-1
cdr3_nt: TGTGCCAGCTCACCACCAGGGAGGGACACTGAAGCTTTCTTT
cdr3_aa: CASSPPGRDTEAFF

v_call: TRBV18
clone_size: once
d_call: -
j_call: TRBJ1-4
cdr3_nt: TGTGCCAGCTCAGAACGAGGGCCCGGGGAAAAACTGTTTTTT
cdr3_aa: CASSERGPGEKLFF

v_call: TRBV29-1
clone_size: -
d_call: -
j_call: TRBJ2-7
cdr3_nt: TGCAGCGTTGCGTTGGGCAGCGAGCAGTACTTC
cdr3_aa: CSVALGSEQYF

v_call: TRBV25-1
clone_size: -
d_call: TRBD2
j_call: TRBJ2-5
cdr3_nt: TGTGCCCACGTCGGCGCGGGGGACCTGTACCAAGAGACCCAGTACTTC
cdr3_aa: CAHVGAGDLYQETQYF

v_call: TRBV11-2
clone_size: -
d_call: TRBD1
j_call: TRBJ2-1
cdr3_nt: TGTGCCAGCAGCTTAGAAGTAGGGGGCCATGAGCAGTTCTTC
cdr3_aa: CASSLEVGGHEQFF

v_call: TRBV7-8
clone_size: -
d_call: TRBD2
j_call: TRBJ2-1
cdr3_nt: TGTGCCAGCAGCTTATCTCTAGCGGGGGGAAATGAGCAGTTCTTC
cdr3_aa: CASSLSLAGGNEQFF

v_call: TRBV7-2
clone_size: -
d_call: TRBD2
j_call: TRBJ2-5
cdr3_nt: TGTGCCAGCAGCTTAGGCGGGGGGCGGGTCCGGGAGACCCAGTACTTC
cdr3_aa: CASSLGGGRVRETQYF

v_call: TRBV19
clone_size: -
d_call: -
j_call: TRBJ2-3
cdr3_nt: TGTGCCAGTAGTACCCCGGACTACCTCACAGATACGCAGTATTTT
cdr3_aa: CASSTPDYLTDTQYF

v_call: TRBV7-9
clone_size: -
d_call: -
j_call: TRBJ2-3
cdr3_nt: TGTGCCAGCAGCCGACAGAATACGCAGTATTTT
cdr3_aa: CASSRQNTQYF

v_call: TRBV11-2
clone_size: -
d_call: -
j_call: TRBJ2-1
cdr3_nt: TGTGCCAGCAGCTTGACTAGTGAGCAGTTCTTC
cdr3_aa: CASSLTSEQFF

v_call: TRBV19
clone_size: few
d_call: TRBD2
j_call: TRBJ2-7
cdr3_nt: TGTGCCAGTAGCCGTCTACTAGCGGGGAGCTCCTACGAGCAGTACTTC
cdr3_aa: CASSRLLAGSSYEQYF

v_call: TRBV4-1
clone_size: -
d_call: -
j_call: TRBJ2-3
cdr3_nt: TGCGCCAGCACCCAGGGGGGGCGGTCGAGGGGTACGCAGTATTTT
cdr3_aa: CASTQGGRSRGTQYF

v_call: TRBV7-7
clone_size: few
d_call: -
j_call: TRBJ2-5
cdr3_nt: TGTGCCAGCAGTAAAACAGGGCCTGAGACCCAGTACTTC
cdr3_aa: CASSKTGPETQYF

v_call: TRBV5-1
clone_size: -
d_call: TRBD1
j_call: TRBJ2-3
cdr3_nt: TGCGCCAGCAGCCGTCAGACAGGGAACACAGATACGCAGTATTTT
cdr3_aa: CASSRQTGNTDTQYF

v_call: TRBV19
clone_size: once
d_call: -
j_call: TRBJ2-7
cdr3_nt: TGTGCCAGTAGTAGACCGGGACAAGATCTCTACGAGCAGTACTTC
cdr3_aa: CASSRPGQDLYEQYF

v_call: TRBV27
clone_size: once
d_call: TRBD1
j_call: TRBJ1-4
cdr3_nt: TGTGCCAGCAGTTTATCTGTCTCGACAGGGAATGAAAAACTGTTTTTT
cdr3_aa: CASSLSVSTGNEKLFF

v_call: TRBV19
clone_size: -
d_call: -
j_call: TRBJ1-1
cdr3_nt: TGTGCCAGTAGTCGACAGCCGAACACTGAAGCTTTCTTT
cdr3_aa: CASSRQPNTEAFF

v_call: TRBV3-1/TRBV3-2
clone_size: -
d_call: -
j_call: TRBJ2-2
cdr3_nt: TGTGCCAGCAGCCGGCTAGCGAACACCGGGGAGCTGTTTTTT
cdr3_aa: CASSRLANTGELFF

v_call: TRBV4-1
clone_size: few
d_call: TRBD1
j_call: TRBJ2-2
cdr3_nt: TGCGCCAGCAGCCAAGATCCAGGGGGTGGTGGAACCGGGGAGCTGTTTTTT
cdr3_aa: CASSQDPGGGGTGELFF

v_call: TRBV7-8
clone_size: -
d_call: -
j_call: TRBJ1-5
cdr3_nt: TGTGCCAGCAGCTCAAGCTCTGTAGCCCTGAATCAGCCCCAGCATTTT
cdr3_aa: CASSSSSVALNQPQHF

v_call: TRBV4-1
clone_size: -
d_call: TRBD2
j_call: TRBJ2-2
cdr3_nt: TGCGCCAGCAGCCAAGTGAGACTAGCGGGACTCTACACCGGGGAGCTGTTTTTT
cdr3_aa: CASSQVRLAGLYTGELFF

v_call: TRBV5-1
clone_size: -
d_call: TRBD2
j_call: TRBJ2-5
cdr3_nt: TGCGCCAGCAGCTTGGCCCCCGGGGAGGGGAGGGAGACCCAGTACTTC
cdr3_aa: CASSLAPGEGRETQYF

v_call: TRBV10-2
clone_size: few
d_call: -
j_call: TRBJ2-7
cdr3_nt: TGCGCCAGCATTCAGGGTCTCGGAACCTCCTACGAGCAGTACTTC
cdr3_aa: CASIQGLGTSYEQYF

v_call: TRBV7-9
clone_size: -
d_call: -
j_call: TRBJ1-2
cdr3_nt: TGTGCCAGCAGCCCCTGGTCCCCGGGGGATGGCTACACCTTC
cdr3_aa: CASSPWSPGDGYTF

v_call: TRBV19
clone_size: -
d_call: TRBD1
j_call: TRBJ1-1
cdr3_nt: TGTGCCAGTACACCGGGACAGCTGAACACTGAAGCTTTCTTT
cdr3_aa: CASTPGQLNTEAFF

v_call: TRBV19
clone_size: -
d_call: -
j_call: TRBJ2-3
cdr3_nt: TGTGCCAGTAGTACCAGGGGGGCGGGATCGACAGATACGCAGTATTTT
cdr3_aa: CASSTRGAGSTDTQYF

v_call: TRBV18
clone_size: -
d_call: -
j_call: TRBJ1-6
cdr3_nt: TGTGCCAGCTCACCCTCCTGGACTAGACAGATCGGTTCACCCCTCCACTTT
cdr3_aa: CASSPSWTRQIGSPLHF

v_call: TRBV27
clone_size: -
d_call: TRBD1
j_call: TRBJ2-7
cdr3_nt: TGTGCCAGCAGTTTTTCGGGCAGGGGGCTGGCCTACGAGCAGTACTTC
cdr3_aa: CASSFSGRGLAYEQYF

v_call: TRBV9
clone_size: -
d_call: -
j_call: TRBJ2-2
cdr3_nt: TGTGCCAGCAGCGTTCAGGGTCCCGGGGAGCTGTTTTTT
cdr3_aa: CASSVQGPGELFF

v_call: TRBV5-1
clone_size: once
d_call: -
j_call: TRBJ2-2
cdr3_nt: TGCGCCAGCAGCACAGAACAGACCGGGGAGCTGTTTTTT
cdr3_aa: CASSTEQTGELFF

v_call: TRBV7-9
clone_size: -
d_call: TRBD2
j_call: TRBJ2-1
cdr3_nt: TGTGCCAGCAGCTTATGGGGCGGGGGAAACAATGAGCAGTTCTTC
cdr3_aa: CASSLWGGGNNEQFF

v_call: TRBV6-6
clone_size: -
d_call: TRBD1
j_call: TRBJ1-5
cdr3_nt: TGTGCCAGCAGCAGGACAGGGGCGAGTCAGCCCCAGCATTTT
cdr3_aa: CASSRTGASQPQHF

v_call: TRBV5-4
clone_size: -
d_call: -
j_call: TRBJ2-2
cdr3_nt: TGTGCCAGCAGCCTTGTAACGGTGAACACCGGGGAGCTGTTTTTT
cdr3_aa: CASSLVTVNTGELFF

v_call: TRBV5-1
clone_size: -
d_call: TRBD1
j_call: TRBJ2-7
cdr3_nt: TGCGCCAGCAGCTTGGAGGGGCAGGGGGCACGGGAGCAGTACTTC
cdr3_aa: CASSLEGQGAREQYF

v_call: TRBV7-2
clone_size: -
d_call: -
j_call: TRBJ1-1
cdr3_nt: TGTGCCAGCAGCTTAGTTTTTGGGGGGGGGACTGAAGCTTTCTTT
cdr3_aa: CASSLVFGGGTEAFF

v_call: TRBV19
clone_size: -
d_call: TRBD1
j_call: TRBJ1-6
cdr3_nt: TGTGCCAGTAGGGAAGACAGGGCGCTCAGTTCACCCCTCCACTTT
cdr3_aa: CASREDRALSSPLHF

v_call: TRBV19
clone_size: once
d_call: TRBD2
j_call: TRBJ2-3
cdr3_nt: TGTGCCAGTAGTATCTCTTCGGGGGGGCGGACAGATACGCAGTATTTT
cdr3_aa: CASSISSGGRTDTQYF

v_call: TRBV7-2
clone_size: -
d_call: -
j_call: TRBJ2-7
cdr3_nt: TGTGCCAGCAGCCCGGCCTCCTCGGGTTACGAGCAGTACTTC
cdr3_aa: CASSPASSGYEQYF

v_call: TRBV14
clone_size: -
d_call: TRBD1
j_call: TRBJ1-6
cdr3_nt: TGTGCCAGCAGCCAAGTCGGGACAGCCAATAATTCACCCCTCCACTTT
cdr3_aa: CASSQVGTANNSPLHF

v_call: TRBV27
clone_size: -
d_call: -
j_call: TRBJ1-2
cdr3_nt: TGTGCCAGCAGACCTTCGGACAGCTATGGCTACACCTTC
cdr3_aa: CASRPSDSYGYTF

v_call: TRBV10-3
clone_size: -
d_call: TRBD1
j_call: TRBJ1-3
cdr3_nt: TGTGCCACGATTGCCGGGACAGGGTTTGGAAACACCATATATTTT
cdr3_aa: CATIAGTGFGNTIYF

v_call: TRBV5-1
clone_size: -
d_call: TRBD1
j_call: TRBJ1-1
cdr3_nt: TGCGCCAGCAGCTTGGAGGGGGCGAACACTGAAGCTTTCTTT
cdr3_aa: CASSLEGANTEAFF

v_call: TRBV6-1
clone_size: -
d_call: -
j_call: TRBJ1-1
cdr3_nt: TGTGCCAGCAGTGGAGCGCGGGCCGACACTGAAGCTTTCTTT
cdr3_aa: CASSGARADTEAFF

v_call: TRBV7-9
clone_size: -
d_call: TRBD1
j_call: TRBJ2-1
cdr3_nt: TGTGCCAGCAGCAGTCCCGGGACAGGGGGGTACAATGAGCAGTTCTTC
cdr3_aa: CASSSPGTGGYNEQFF